The T cell receptor beta chain described here comes from a study of blood T cell repertoires in COVID-19. At the level of the study: Spain, Italy and the United States supplied samples that represented acute and convalescent COVID-19. Nucleic acid was either cDNA or gDNA, and it came from T cells, B-cell-depleted T cells, or PBMCs.

Germline V lookup: CDR1 LNHDA, CDR2 SQIVND (reference sequence). V lost 5 bases to trimming and J lost 5 bases, with 12 bases between them. The CDR3 runs 14 residues. Original processing methods: Nucleated cell number was recorded as an estimate derived from reference gene primer amplification. The method was immunoSEQ multiplex PCR; TCRdb's version includes in-frame clones alone and lacks a portion of them. V and J calls plus clone size are reproduced from that table; the DNA served to infer D and trimming. This table holds over 200,000 clones, approximately 82% found once. The chain uses TRBV19 and TRBJ1-4, with a tentative D call TRBD1 (5 bases). This TCR was recovered from a man in his forties who had recovered from COVID-19. Sequencing input: peripheral blood. CDR3 region: CASSRDLQNEKLFF. The CDR3 DNA reads TGTGCCAGTAGTCGGGACTTACAAAATGAAAAACTGTTTTTT.